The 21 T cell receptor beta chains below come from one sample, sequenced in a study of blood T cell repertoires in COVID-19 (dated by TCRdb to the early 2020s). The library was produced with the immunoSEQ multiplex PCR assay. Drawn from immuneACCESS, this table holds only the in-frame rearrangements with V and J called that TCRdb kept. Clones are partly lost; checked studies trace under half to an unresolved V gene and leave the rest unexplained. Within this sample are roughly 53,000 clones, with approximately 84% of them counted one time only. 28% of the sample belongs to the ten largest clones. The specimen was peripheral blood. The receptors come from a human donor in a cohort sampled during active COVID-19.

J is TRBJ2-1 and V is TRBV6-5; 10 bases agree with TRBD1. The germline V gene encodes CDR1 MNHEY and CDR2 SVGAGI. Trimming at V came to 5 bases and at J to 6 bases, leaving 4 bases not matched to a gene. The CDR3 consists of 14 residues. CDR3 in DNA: TGTGCCAGCAGTCCCGGGACAGGGGCCAATGAGCAGTTCTTC. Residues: CASSPGTGANEQFF.

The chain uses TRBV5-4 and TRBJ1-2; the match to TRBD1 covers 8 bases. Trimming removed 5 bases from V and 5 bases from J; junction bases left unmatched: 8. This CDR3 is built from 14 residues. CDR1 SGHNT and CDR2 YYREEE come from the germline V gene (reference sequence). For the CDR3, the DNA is TGTGCCAGCAGTTCACCGGGACAGGATTATGGCTACACCTTC. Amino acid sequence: CASSSPGQDYGYTF.

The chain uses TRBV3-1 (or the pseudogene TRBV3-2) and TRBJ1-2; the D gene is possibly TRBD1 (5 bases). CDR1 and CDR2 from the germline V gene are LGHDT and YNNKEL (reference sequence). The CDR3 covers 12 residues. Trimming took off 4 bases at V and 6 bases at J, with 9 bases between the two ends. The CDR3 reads CASSLQGNGYTF. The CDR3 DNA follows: TGTGCCAGCAGCCTCCAGGGAAATGGCTACACCTTC.

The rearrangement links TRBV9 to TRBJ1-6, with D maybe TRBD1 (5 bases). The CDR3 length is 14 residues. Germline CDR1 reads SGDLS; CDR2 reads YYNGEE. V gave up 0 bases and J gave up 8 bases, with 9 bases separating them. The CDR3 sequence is CASSVGQRDSPLHF. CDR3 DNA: TGTGCCAGCAGCGTAGGACAGAGAGATTCACCCCTCCACTTT.

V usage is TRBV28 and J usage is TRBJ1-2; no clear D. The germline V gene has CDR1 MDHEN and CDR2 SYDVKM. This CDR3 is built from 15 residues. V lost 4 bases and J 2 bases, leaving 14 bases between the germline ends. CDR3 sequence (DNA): TGTGCCAGCAGTTCCCCGGGAGTCCCGAACTATGGCTACACCTTC. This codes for CASSSPGVPNYGYTF.

The CDR3, as DNA: TGTGCCAGCAGCCTCCCCTACGAGCAGTACTTC. This codes for CASSLPYEQYF. The chain recombines TRBV12-3 or TRBV12-4 with TRBJ2-7, with D unclear. The CDR3 covers 11 residues. Trimming removed 6 bases from V and 2 bases from J, with 5 bases in between.

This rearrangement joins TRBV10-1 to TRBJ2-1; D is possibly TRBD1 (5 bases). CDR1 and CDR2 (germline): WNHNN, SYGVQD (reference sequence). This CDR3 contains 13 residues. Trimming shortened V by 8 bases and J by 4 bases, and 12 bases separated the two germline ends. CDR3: CASSMGRYNEQFF. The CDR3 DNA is TGCGCCAGCTCAATGGGGCGGTACAATGAGCAGTTCTTC.

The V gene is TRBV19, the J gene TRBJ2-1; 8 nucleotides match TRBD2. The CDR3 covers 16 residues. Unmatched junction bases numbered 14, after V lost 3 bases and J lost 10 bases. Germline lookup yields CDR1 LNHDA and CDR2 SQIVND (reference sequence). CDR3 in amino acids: CASSIKAESRGGEQFF. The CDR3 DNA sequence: TGTGCCAGTAGTATCAAAGCGGAGTCCCGGGGGGGGGAGCAGTTCTTC.

This CDR3 is CASSLTPDGYTF. For the CDR3, the DNA is TGCGCCAGCAGCTTAACCCCGGATGGCTACACCTTC. This chain connects TRBV5-1 to TRBJ1-2; unclear D gene. The germline CDR1 and CDR2 sequences are SGHRS and YFSETQ. V gave up 2 bases and J gave up 6 bases, with 8 bases separating them. This CDR3 has 12 residues.

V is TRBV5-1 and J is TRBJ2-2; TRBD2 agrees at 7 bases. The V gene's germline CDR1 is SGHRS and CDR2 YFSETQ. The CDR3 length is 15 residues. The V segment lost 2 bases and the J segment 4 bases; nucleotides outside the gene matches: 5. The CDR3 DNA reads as TGCGCCAGCAGCTTAGACCCGGGAGGCACCGGGGAGCTGTTTTTT. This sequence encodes CASSLDPGGTGELFF.

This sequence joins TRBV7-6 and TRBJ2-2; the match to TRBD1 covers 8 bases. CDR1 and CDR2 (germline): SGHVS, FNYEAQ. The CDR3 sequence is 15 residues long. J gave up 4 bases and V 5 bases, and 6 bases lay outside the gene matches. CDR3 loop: CASSPTGVPTGELFF. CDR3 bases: TGTGCCAGCAGCCCGACAGGGGTCCCCACCGGGGAGCTGTTTTTT.

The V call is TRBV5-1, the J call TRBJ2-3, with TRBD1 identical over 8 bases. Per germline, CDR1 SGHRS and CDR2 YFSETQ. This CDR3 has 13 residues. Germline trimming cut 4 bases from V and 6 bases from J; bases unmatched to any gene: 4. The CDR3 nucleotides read TGCGCCAGCAGCGTGGACAGGGATGATACGCAGTATTTT. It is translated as CASSVDRDDTQYF. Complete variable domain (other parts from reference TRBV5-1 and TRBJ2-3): KAGVTQTPRYLIKTRGQQVTLSCSPISGHRSVSWYQQTPGQGLQFLFEYFSETQRNKGNFPGRFSGRQFSNSRSEMNVSTLELGDSALYLCASSVDRDDTQYFGPGTRLTVL.

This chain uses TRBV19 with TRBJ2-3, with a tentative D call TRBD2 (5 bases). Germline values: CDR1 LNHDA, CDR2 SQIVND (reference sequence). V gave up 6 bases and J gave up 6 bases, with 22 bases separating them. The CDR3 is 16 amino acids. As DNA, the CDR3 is TGTGCCAGTAGCCCCGCTCGGACTTCCTGGCCGGATACGCAGTATTTT. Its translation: CASSPARTSWPDTQYF.

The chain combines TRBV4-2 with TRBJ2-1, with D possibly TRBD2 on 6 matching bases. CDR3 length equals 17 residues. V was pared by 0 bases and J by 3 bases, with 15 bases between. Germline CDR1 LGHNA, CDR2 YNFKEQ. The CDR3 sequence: CASSQDSGSSYYNEQFF. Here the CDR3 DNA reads TGTGCCAGCAGCCAAGATTCCGGGAGTTCCTACTACAATGAGCAGTTCTTC.

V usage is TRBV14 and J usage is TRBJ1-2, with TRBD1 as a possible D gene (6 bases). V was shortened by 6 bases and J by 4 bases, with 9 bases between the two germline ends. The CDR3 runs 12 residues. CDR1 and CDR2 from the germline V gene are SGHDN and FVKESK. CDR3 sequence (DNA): TGTGCCAGCAGTCCAGGGGTCTATGGCTACACCTTC. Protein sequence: CASSPGVYGYTF.

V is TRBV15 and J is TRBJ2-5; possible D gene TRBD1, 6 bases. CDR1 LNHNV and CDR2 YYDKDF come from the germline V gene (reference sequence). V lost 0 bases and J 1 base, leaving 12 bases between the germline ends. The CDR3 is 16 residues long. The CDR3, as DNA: TGTGCCACCAGCAGAGAGTCCCCACAGGGCCAAGAGACCCAGTACTTC. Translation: CATSRESPQGQETQYF.

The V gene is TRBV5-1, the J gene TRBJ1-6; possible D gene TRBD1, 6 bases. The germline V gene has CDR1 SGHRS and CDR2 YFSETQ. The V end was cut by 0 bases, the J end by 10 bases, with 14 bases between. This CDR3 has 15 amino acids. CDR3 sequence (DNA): TGCGCCAGCAGCTTGGTACAGGGTTCGGGCTCACCCCTCCACTTT. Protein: CASSLVQGSGSPLHF.

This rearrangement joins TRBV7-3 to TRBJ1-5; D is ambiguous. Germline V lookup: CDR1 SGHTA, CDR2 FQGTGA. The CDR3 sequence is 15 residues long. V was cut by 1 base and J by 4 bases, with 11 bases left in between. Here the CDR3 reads CASSLRQSPNQPQHF. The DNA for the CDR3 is TGTGCCAGCAGCTTAAGACAAAGCCCAAATCAGCCCCAGCATTTT.

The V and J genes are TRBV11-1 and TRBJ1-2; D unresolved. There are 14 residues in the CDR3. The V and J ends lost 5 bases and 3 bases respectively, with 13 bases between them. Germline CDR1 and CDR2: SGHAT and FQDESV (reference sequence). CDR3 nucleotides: TGTGCCAGCAGCCCCCTGGGCAGCTACTATGGCTACACCTTC. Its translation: CASSPLGSYYGYTF.

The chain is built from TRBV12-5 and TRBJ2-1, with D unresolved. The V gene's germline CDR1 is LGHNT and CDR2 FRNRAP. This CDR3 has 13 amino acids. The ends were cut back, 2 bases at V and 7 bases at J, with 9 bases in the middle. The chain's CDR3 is CASGLTLENEQFF. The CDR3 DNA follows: TGTGCTAGTGGTTTGACCTTAGAGAATGAGCAGTTCTTC.

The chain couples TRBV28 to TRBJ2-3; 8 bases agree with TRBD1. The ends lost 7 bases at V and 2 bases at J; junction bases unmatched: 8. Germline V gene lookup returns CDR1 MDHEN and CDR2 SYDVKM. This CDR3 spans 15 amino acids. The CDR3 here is CASTRQGTFTDTQYF. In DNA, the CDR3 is TGTGCCAGCACACGACAGGGGACGTTCACAGATACGCAGTATTTT.